This entry lists 29 T cell receptor beta chains sequenced from one sample in a study of CXCR3-negative and CXCR3-positive naive CD8 T cells (dated by TCRdb to between 2017 and 2020). General conclusions and limits of the study: Compared with CXCR3-negative naive cells, CXCR3-positive naive cells had TRB CDR3s with higher hydrophobicity (lower Kidera factor 4), lower energy, and higher strength and volume indices.

Their antigen targets remain unknown. TCRdb records NextSeq 550 as the sequencer. The Human TCR Profiling Kit (MiLaboratory) was used to prepare UMI-labeled 5' RACE TRB cDNA libraries. TCRdb reprocessed the reads and assigns one entry to each CDR3 protein sequence, leaving out DNA. This sample's table contains some 140,000 distinct CDR3 sequences. The top ten constitute around 0.37% of the sample. The sequencing input was naive CXCR3+ CD8+ T cells from blood. What the cell subset or site label conveys for this sample: CD45RO-CCR7+CD27+CD95- naive CD8+ T cells expressing CXCR3 (TNR3+). The receptors derive from a human donor in good health. Some clones in this sample may be carry-over from other donors' samples.

The chain uses TRBV7-8 and TRBJ2-1. Germline lookup yields CDR1 SGHVS and CDR2 FQNEAQ. The CDR3 runs 15 residues. CDR3 amino acids: CASSLGGSFGNEQFF.

V gene TRBV12-3 or TRBV12-4 combines with J gene TRBJ2-5; TCRdb proposes TRBD2, but this gene call is untestable without DNA. The CDR3 totals 20 residues. The CDR3 here is CASSLAIGGPSVGGLETQYF.

The chain has TRBV19 and TRBJ1-2; the D call from TCRdb, TRBD1, cannot be confirmed without DNA. Per germline, CDR1 LNHDA and CDR2 SQIVND (reference sequence). The CDR3 covers 13 residues. The CDR3 region is CASSLQGGYGYTF.

The rearrangement joins TRBV28 to TRBJ2-2; the D call of TRBD1 rests on TCRdb alone, since no DNA is present to check it. The germline CDR1 and CDR2 sequences are MDHEN and SYDVKM. The CDR3 has 14 amino acids. The CDR3 protein is CASSFPGQTGELFF.

V gene TRBV14 combines with J gene TRBJ2-5. Germline V gene data show CDR1 as SGHDN and CDR2 as FVKESK. The CDR3 contains 14 residues. The CDR3 is CASSQYRGGETQYF.

V and J are TRBV5-5 and TRBJ2-1; TCRdb's assignment of TRBD2 cannot be checked, as there is no DNA. Germline CDR1 reads SGHKS; CDR2 reads YYEKEE (reference sequence). The CDR3 consists of 16 residues. The CDR3 spells CASSPQAGVSYNEQFF.

The chain uses TRBV7-3 and TRBJ2-6; TCRdb selects TRBD1, and the lack of DNA leaves this call unchecked. CDR3 length equals 17 residues. CDR1 SGHTA and CDR2 FQGTGA come from the germline V gene. The CDR3 sequence is CASSPQVRGAGANVLTF.

The J gene is TRBJ1-2, the V gene TRBV4-2. This CDR3 region has 13 residues. Germline lookup yields CDR1 LGHNA and CDR2 YNFKEQ. Here the CDR3 reads CASSQDRGLGYTF.

The chain links TRBV29-1 to TRBJ2-1; the TCRdb call, TRBD2, lacks DNA for checking. This CDR3 region has 16 residues. Per germline, CDR1 SQVTM and CDR2 ANQGSEA. This chain's CDR3 is CSVELARVSIYNEQFF.

J is TRBJ2-7 and V is TRBV7-6; TCRdb gives TRBD1 as the D gene, but with no DNA this cannot be confirmed. The CDR3 totals 17 residues. CDR1 is SGHVS, CDR2 FNYEAQ, per germline. The CDR3 here is CASSLDLPRDRGYEQYF.

The chain recombines TRBV6-6 with TRBJ2-5; TCRdb names TRBD2, which stays unverified in the absence of DNA. Germline values: CDR1 MNHNY, CDR2 SVGAGI (reference sequence). The CDR3 runs to 15 residues. The CDR3 here is CASSPPGLAEETQYF.

This sequence joins TRBV12-3 or TRBV12-4 and TRBJ2-7; TCRdb gives TRBD1 as the D gene, but with no DNA this cannot be confirmed. The CDR3 sequence is 12 residues long. CDR3 sequence: CASVGQGVGQYF.

This chain links TRBV3-1 with TRBJ2-2. The CDR3 totals 14 residues. CDR1 and CDR2 from the germline V gene are LGHDT and YNNKEL (reference sequence). The CDR3 protein is CASSRTMNTGELFF.

The chain combines TRBV5-6 with TRBJ2-2; the TCRdb call, TRBD1, lacks DNA for checking. CDR1 and CDR2 from the germline V gene are SGHDT and YYEEEE. The CDR3 sequence is 14 residues long. CDR3 loop: CASSGGQGTGELFF.

V and J are TRBV12-3 or TRBV12-4 and TRBJ1-1; TCRdb designates TRBD1, a call that cannot be tested without DNA. The CDR3 consists of 14 residues. The CDR3 here is CASSFGGLNTEAFF.

The V gene is TRBV5-1, the J gene TRBJ2-7. The CDR3 is 13 residues long. The germline gives CDR1 SGHRS, CDR2 YFSETQ. The CDR3 sequence is CASSWDGTYEQYF.

The V call is TRBV11-2, the J call TRBJ1-1. The CDR3 totals 18 residues. The V gene's germline CDR1 is SGHAT and CDR2 FQNNGV. The CDR3 loop is CASSHLRDQPLYFTEAFF. Filled out from reference TRBV11-2 and TRBJ1-1, the complete variable domain reads EAGVAQSPRYKIIEKRQSVAFWCNPISGHATLYWYQQILGQGPKLLIQFQNNGVVDDSQLPKDRFSAERLKGVDSTLKIQPAKLEDSAVYLCASSHLRDQPLYFTEAFFGQGTRLTVV.

J is TRBJ2-3 and V is TRBV7-8. CDR3 length: 12 amino acids. In germline, CDR1 is SGHVS, CDR2 FQNEAQ. This CDR3 reads CASSPGTDTQYF.

V and J are TRBV29-1 and TRBJ2-5; TCRdb's D gene call, TRBD1, goes unchecked for lack of DNA. This CDR3 has 13 amino acids. Germline-derived CDR1 and CDR2 are SQVTM and ANQGSEA. CDR3 sequence: CSGGGQVGETQYF.

The CDR3 is CASSLGDTQYF. The chain joins TRBV5-1 to TRBJ2-3. Germline values: CDR1 SGHRS, CDR2 YFSETQ. The CDR3 is 11 amino acids.

This chain uses TRBV6-2 or TRBV6-3 with TRBJ2-1; the D call of TRBD1 rests on TCRdb alone, since no DNA is present to check it. The germline CDR1 and CDR2 sequences are MNHEY and SVGEGT. This CDR3 has 14 residues. CDR3 sequence: CASQGQLNYNEQFF.

V is TRBV7-9 and J is TRBJ2-1; TCRdb gives TRBD2 as the D gene, but with no DNA this cannot be confirmed. Per germline, CDR1 SEHNR and CDR2 FQNEAQ (reference sequence). The CDR3 is made up of 15 amino acids. The CDR3 spells CASSLGLAGETEQFF.

The chain links TRBV7-9 to TRBJ2-7. Germline CDR1 reads SEHNR; CDR2 reads FQNEAQ (reference sequence). The CDR3 covers 13 residues. CDR3 amino acids: CASSPAESYEQYF.

CDR3 loop: CASSRENQPQHF. The chain employs TRBV7-9 and TRBJ1-5. CDR1 and CDR2 from the germline V gene are SEHNR and FQNEAQ (reference sequence). The CDR3 spans 12 residues.

This chain links TRBV29-1 with TRBJ2-3; TCRdb outputs TRBD2, but without DNA this stays unchecked. CDR3 length: 14 residues. The germline V gene has CDR1 SQVTM and CDR2 ANQGSEA. This CDR3 is CSAGLAGTTDTQYF.

The V and J genes are TRBV9 and TRBJ2-1; there is no DNA to check the TCRdb D call of TRBD2. CDR3 length: 15 amino acids. The germline gives CDR1 SGDLS, CDR2 YYNGEE. The CDR3 protein is CASSVARGREGEQFF.

V usage is TRBV6-5 and J usage is TRBJ1-1. The V gene's germline CDR1 is MNHEY and CDR2 SVGAGI. The CDR3 has 14 amino acids. CDR3 protein: CASSYHGGNTEAFF.

The rearrangement links TRBV28 to TRBJ2-3; with no DNA, the TCRdb D assignment of TRBD1 cannot be verified. The CDR3 is 14 residues long. CDR1 and CDR2 (germline): MDHEN, SYDVKM. This CDR3 is CASSRGQGADTQYF.

V is TRBV9 and J is TRBJ2-7; TCRdb designates TRBD1, a call that cannot be tested without DNA. Germline assignment: CDR1 SGDLS and CDR2 YYNGEE. This CDR3 region has 13 residues. This chain's CDR3 is CASSPPSTREPYF.